The 24 T cell receptor beta chains given below trace back to one sample, sequenced in a study of T-cell reconstitution after alpha-beta-depleted transplantation in children. Preparation of the TCRbeta library involved a method that used unique molecular identifiers. TCRdb ran MiXCR on the PCR reads and lists one entry per CDR3 protein. The data hold about 980,000 distinct CDR3 sequences, with around 30% observed a single time. Sequenced material: PBMCs, mostly from graft donor cells, taken 360 days after TCRalphabeta/CD19-depleted stem cell transplant. Receptors were obtained from a boy in the first two years of life who had a stem cell transplant for SCID, so the T cells may come from the graft donor.

The chain is built from TRBV12-3 or TRBV12-4 and TRBJ1-1; a weak D match, TRBD1 (6 bases). V lost 2 bases and J 4 bases, leaving 14 bases between the germline ends. The CDR3 runs 15 residues. The DNA of the CDR3 is TGTGCCAGCAGTTTACGGCAGGGACACCTCACTGAAGCTTTCTTT. Translated, it gives CASSLRQGHLTEAFF.

This clonotype has only a few counts. The chain carries TRBV29-1 and TRBJ2-3; D might be TRBD2 (5 bases). The CDR3 is 15 amino acids. CDR1 is SQVTM and CDR2 is ANQGSEA in the germline V gene. Trimming pared 6 bases from V and 2 bases from J, leaving 18 bases between. The CDR3 is CSVPSWERLTDTQYF. CDR3 coding DNA: TGCAGCGTGCCGTCCTGGGAGCGGCTCACAGATACGCAGTATTTT.

This clonotype was counted between two and nine times. The chain joins TRBV6-1 to TRBJ2-2; D is possibly TRBD1 (6 bases). The CDR3 is made up of 15 amino acids. Trimming removed 6 bases at V and 3 bases at J, with 14 bases between. CDR1 is MNHNS and CDR2 is SASEGT in the germline V gene. The CDR3 sequence: CASRSQGIDTGELFF. Here the CDR3 DNA reads TGTGCCAGCAGGTCACAGGGTATCGACACCGGGGAGCTGTTTTTT.

This clonotype has a single count. This chain connects TRBV2 to TRBJ1-3; D gene unclear. CDR1 is SNHLY and CDR2 is FYNNEI in the germline V gene. Trimming left V 4 bases short and J 2 bases short, with 9 bases between. There are 14 residues in the CDR3. CDR3 coding DNA: TGTGCCAGCAGTGTTTCCAGAGCTGGAAACACCATATATTTT. This sequence encodes CASSVSRAGNTIYF.

This clonotype showed up just a few times. The chain employs TRBV20-1 and TRBJ2-3; weak D call: TRBD2 (5 bases). There are 14 residues in the CDR3. Germline assignment: CDR1 DFQATT and CDR2 SNEGSKA (reference sequence). Trimming took off 2 bases at V and 2 bases at J, with 11 bases between the two ends. CDR3 nucleotide sequence: TGCAGTGCTAGATTCCAGGAGGTCACAGATACGCAGTATTTT. As protein: CSARFQEVTDTQYF.

There are a few counts of this clonotype. This chain uses TRBV6-1 with TRBJ1-1; D not resolved. The germline V gene encodes CDR1 MNHNS and CDR2 SASEGT. Deletions cut 2 bases from V and 4 bases from J, with 8 bases between. CDR3 length: 13 amino acids. As DNA, the CDR3 is TGTGCCAGCAGTGAAATCTCCGTCACTGAAGCTTTCTTT. Protein sequence: CASSEISVTEAFF.

This clonotype was recorded a few times. The V gene is TRBV15, the J gene TRBJ2-1; weak D call: TRBD1 (5 bases). V lost 5 bases, J lost 6 bases, and 11 bases lay in between. CDR1 is LNHNV, CDR2 YYDKDF, per germline (reference sequence). The CDR3 has 13 amino acids. Here the CDR3 reads CATSVQGINEQFF. The CDR3 coding sequence is TGTGCCACCAGCGTTCAGGGTATCAATGAGCAGTTCTTC. The variable domain in full, with the rest retrieved from reference TRBV15 and TRBJ2-1, is DAMVIQNPRYQVTQFGKPVTLSCSQTLNHNVMYWYQQKSSQAPKLLFHYYDKDFNNEADTPDNFQSRRPNTSFCFLDIRSPGLGDTAMYLCATSVQGINEQFFGPGTRLTVL.

This clonotype was seen a handful of times. The rearrangement joins TRBV29-1 to TRBJ2-7; 7 nucleotides match TRBD1. Germline V gene data show CDR1 as SQVTM and CDR2 as ANQGSEA. The CDR3 runs to 13 residues. V lost 4 bases to trimming and J lost 2 bases; unmatched junction nucleotides: 5. This CDR3 reads CSVGGQTTYEQYF. The CDR3 coding sequence is TGCAGCGTTGGGGGACAGACCACCTACGAGCAGTACTTC.

This chain joins TRBV12-3 or TRBV12-4 and TRBJ2-3; tentatively, D is TRBD1 or TRBD2 (5 bases each). V lost 8 bases to trimming and J lost 2 bases, with 14 bases between them. This CDR3 spans 14 amino acids. In DNA form, the CDR3 reads TGTGCCAGCGGGGACCGACAGCTCACAGATACGCAGTATTTT. Translated: CASGDRQLTDTQYF.

There are a few counts of this clonotype. The chain couples TRBV20-1 to TRBJ2-1, with D possibly matching TRBD2 (6 bases). Trimming cost V 0 bases and J 7 bases, with 22 bases left between them. CDR1 and CDR2 (germline): DFQATT, SNEGSKA (reference sequence). There are 17 residues in the CDR3. The CDR3 coding sequence is TGCAGTGCTAGAGATCAGGGTGTAGCGGTAAGGCTTAATGAGCAGTTCTTC. Protein sequence: CSARDQGVAVRLNEQFF.

The chain uses TRBV12-3 or TRBV12-4 and TRBJ2-4; 8 positions match TRBD1. This CDR3 contains 15 residues. Trimming at V came to 3 bases and at J to 6 bases, leaving 7 bases not matched to a gene. CDR3 loop: CASSFLGTGLNIQYF. The CDR3 nucleotides read TGTGCCAGCAGTTTTCTTGGGACAGGCTTAAACATTCAGTACTTC.

This clonotype was recorded once. The V call is TRBV5-5, the J call TRBJ2-7; D is unresolved. The germline V gene encodes CDR1 SGHKS and CDR2 YYEKEE (reference sequence). There are 16 residues in the CDR3. Trimming removed 4 bases from V and 0 bases from J, with 17 bases in between. CDR3 in amino acids: CASSQAPGLDSYEQYF. CDR3 sequence (DNA): TGTGCCAGCAGCCAGGCCCCAGGCCTAGACTCCTACGAGCAGTACTTC.

The chain employs TRBV6-5 and TRBJ1-1; D is perhaps TRBD1 (5 bases). The V and J ends lost 2 bases and 5 bases respectively, with 12 bases between them. The germline V gene encodes CDR1 MNHEY and CDR2 SVGAGI. CDR3 length equals 14 residues. The CDR3 coding sequence is TGTGCCAGCAGTTACATTGCCGGGGCGACTGAAGCTTTCTTT. Encoded protein: CASSYIAGATEAFF.

The chain employs TRBV24-1 and TRBJ2-1; TRBD2 agrees at 14 bases. The CDR3 consists of 18 residues. The junction had 13 bases not matched to a gene; V was cut back by 3 bases and J by 10 bases. Germline lookup yields CDR1 KGHDR and CDR2 SFDVKD. CDR3 amino acids: CATSDQGTSGGPGYEQFF. As DNA, the CDR3 is TGTGCCACCAGTGATCAGGGGACTAGCGGGGGCCCCGGGTACGAGCAGTTCTTC.

This chain links TRBV11-2 with TRBJ2-1; weak D call: TRBD2 (6 bases). Per germline, CDR1 SGHAT and CDR2 FQNNGV. Between the trimmed V and J ends, which lost 5 bases and 8 bases, there was a span of 16 bases. The CDR3 consists of 14 residues. The CDR3 loop reads CASSLPLAGDEQFF. CDR3 bases: TGTGCCAGCAGCCTACCACTAGCTGGGGATGAGCAGTTCTTC.

V gene TRBV20-1 combines with J gene TRBJ2-3; D ambiguous. The ends were cut back, 5 bases at V and 3 bases at J, with 12 bases in the middle. This CDR3 contains 13 residues. Germline lookup yields CDR1 DFQATT and CDR2 SNEGSKA (reference sequence). In nucleotides, the CDR3 is TGCAGTGCTTGGGGTTTCACGACAGATACGCAGTATTTT. This codes for CSAWGFTTDTQYF.

This clonotype was seen only a few times. CDR3 nucleotides: TGTGCCAGCAGTTTTTGGGGTGGACCCTACGAGCAGTACTTC. Translation: CASSFWGGPYEQYF. The chain links TRBV27 to TRBJ2-7; D gene unclear. CDR1 is MNHEY, CDR2 SMNVEV, per germline (reference sequence). The CDR3 contains 14 residues. V gave up 3 bases and J gave up 2 bases, with 11 bases separating them.

V and J are TRBV7-8 and TRBJ2-7; D is perhaps TRBD1 or TRBD2 (5 bases each). CDR3 length: 16 residues. V gave up 4 bases and J gave up 5 bases, with 21 bases separating them. Germline V gene data show CDR1 as SGHVS and CDR2 as FQNEAQ. In DNA form, the CDR3 reads TGTGCCAGCAGCTGGGGACGGACGGGAATTGGCCACGAGCAGTACTTC. Protein: CASSWGRTGIGHEQYF.

This chain joins TRBV3-1 and TRBJ1-1; possible D gene TRBD1, 5 bases. CDR3 length: 15 amino acids. V was shortened by 2 bases and J by 5 bases, with 15 bases between the two germline ends. The V gene's germline CDR1 is LGHDT and CDR2 YNNKEL (reference sequence). DNA for the CDR3: TGTGCCAGCAGCCAAATAGCAGGGTCTGGGACTGAAGCTTTCTTT. Translating gives CASSQIAGSGTEAFF.

The chain combines TRBV20-1 with TRBJ2-7; D unclear. The germline V gene has CDR1 DFQATT and CDR2 SNEGSKA (reference sequence). Trimming removed 0 bases from V and 2 bases from J, with 8 bases in between. This CDR3 is 13 amino acids long. CDR3 DNA sequence: TGCAGTGCTAGAGATATCGCGACCTACGAGCAGTACTTC. This codes for CSARDIATYEQYF.

J is TRBJ1-6 and V is TRBV20-1; D not resolved. Deletions cut 6 bases from V and 9 bases from J, with 21 bases between. The CDR3 is 15 amino acids. Germline assignment: CDR1 DFQATT and CDR2 SNEGSKA (reference sequence). Here the CDR3 reads CSAFRPGRRSSPLHF. The CDR3 region has the DNA TGCAGTGCGTTTAGACCGGGGAGGCGGAGTTCACCCCTCCACTTT.

This clonotype has only a few counts. The gene calls are TRBV9 and TRBJ1-1; 7 bases agree with TRBD1. There are 12 residues in the CDR3. Germline CDR1 is SGDLS and CDR2 is YYNGEE. Trimming took 0 bases from V and 10 from J; bases not matched to a gene: 3. This CDR3 is CASSVVKGAAFF. CDR3 in DNA: TGTGCCAGCAGCGTAGTGAAGGGGGCAGCTTTCTTT.

The rearrangement joins TRBV10-3 to TRBJ1-1; D not resolved. The germline V gene encodes CDR1 ENHRY and CDR2 SYGVKD. The CDR3 has 14 residues. V gave up 7 bases and J gave up 4 bases, with 16 bases separating them. CDR3 in DNA: TGTGCCATCAAGTTCCTCGATGGGAGCACTGAAGCTTTCTTT. It yields the protein CAIKFLDGSTEAFF.

This chain links TRBV4-3 with TRBJ2-3, with 13 bases fitting TRBD2. This CDR3 has 16 residues. CDR1 is LGHNA and CDR2 is YSLEER in the germline V gene. V trimming: 4 bases; J trimming: 6 bases; junction bases outside the gene matches: 7. The CDR3 region is CASSPRTSGGLDTQYF. CDR3 DNA: TGCGCCAGCAGCCCTCGGACTAGCGGGGGTTTGGATACGCAGTATTTT.